The rows below give T cell receptor beta chains drawn from one sample of a study of cytomegalovirus exposure and HLA in healthy donors. The table came from immunoSEQ multiplex PCR; TCRdb's copy has only in-frame clones and leaves some out. Here the sample spans 85,000 to 120,000 clones, around 76% being singletons. Sequencing was performed on PBMCs. These receptors were collected from a woman aged 45-60 years in good health and CMV-seropositive. Both conserved end residues are part of each CDR3. The order of the fields is clone size, V gene, J gene, D gene, CDR3 protein, CDR3 DNA. The D gene is left open where the match is weak. Where a row states a size, it is once, few, many or the class of an expanded clone; other rows omit it.

clone size: -
V gene: TRBV27
J gene: TRBJ1-1
D gene: -
CDR3 protein: CASSAPGYLGVEAFF
CDR3 DNA: TGTGCCAGCAGTGCTCCAGGGTACTTAGGCGTCGAAGCTTTCTTT

clone size: -
V gene: TRBV19
J gene: TRBJ1-1
D gene: TRBD1
CDR3 protein: CATSEGAATEAFF
CDR3 DNA: TGTGCCACTTCGGAGGGGGCCGCCACTGAAGCTTTCTTT

clone size: -
V gene: TRBV19
J gene: TRBJ1-6
D gene: TRBD1
CDR3 protein: CASRRDRVFSPLHF
CDR3 DNA: TGTGCCAGTAGGAGGGACAGGGTATTCTCACCCCTCCACTTT

clone size: -
V gene: TRBV19
J gene: TRBJ2-3
D gene: TRBD2
CDR3 protein: CASSSSGVTQYF
CDR3 DNA: TGTGCCAGTAGCTCTAGCGGGGTTACGCAGTATTTT

clone size: -
V gene: TRBV5-1
J gene: TRBJ1-5
D gene: -
CDR3 protein: CASSFMRGSNQPQHF
CDR3 DNA: TGCGCCAGCAGCTTTATGCGCGGTAGCAATCAGCCCCAGCATTTT

clone size: -
V gene: TRBV30
J gene: TRBJ2-3
D gene: TRBD1
CDR3 protein: CAWSVIRQGASTDTQYF
CDR3 DNA: TGTGCCTGGAGTGTAATTCGACAGGGCGCTAGCACAGATACGCAGTATTTT

clone size: -
V gene: TRBV7-8
J gene: TRBJ1-1
D gene: -
CDR3 protein: CASSLARRTEAFF
CDR3 DNA: TGTGCCAGCAGCTTAGCCCGCCGGACTGAAGCTTTCTTT

clone size: -
V gene: TRBV29-1
J gene: TRBJ1-1
D gene: -
CDR3 protein: CSMRTGRNTEAFF
CDR3 DNA: TGCAGCATGAGAACAGGCAGGAACACTGAAGCTTTCTTT

clone size: few
V gene: TRBV10-3
J gene: TRBJ1-3
D gene: -
CDR3 protein: CAITGQSLGNTIYF
CDR3 DNA: TGTGCCATCACCGGACAGAGCCTTGGAAACACCATATATTTT

clone size: -
V gene: TRBV27
J gene: TRBJ2-3
D gene: -
CDR3 protein: CASSLSGASVTDTQYF
CDR3 DNA: TGTGCCAGCAGTTTATCCGGGGCTAGCGTCACAGATACGCAGTATTTT

clone size: -
V gene: TRBV27
J gene: TRBJ1-2
D gene: -
CDR3 protein: CASSGSTGLGGYTF
CDR3 DNA: TGTGCCAGCAGTGGGTCAACAGGGCTTGGTGGCTACACCTTC

clone size: -
V gene: TRBV6-5
J gene: TRBJ1-2
D gene: -
CDR3 protein: CASSWDKRDYGYTF
CDR3 DNA: TGTGCCAGCAGTTGGGACAAAAGAGACTATGGCTACACCTTC

clone size: -
V gene: TRBV9
J gene: TRBJ2-3
D gene: -
CDR3 protein: CASSVEREPSHTQYF
CDR3 DNA: TGTGCCAGCAGCGTAGAAAGAGAACCCTCACATACGCAGTATTTT

clone size: -
V gene: TRBV6-1
J gene: TRBJ1-4
D gene: -
CDR3 protein: CASRRRGSNEKLFF
CDR3 DNA: TGTGCCAGCCGCCGCAGGGGCTCTAATGAAAAACTGTTTTTT

clone size: once
V gene: TRBV30
J gene: TRBJ1-5
D gene: -
CDR3 protein: CAWGGQNNQPQHF
CDR3 DNA: TGTGCCTGGGGCGGGCAGAACAATCAGCCCCAGCATTTT

clone size: once
V gene: TRBV5-1
J gene: TRBJ2-3
D gene: -
CDR3 protein: CASSLMIQQDTQYF
CDR3 DNA: TGCGCCAGCAGCTTGATGATTCAACAGGATACGCAGTATTTT

clone size: -
V gene: TRBV6-4
J gene: TRBJ2-7
D gene: -
CDR3 protein: CASIPRGSYEQYF
CDR3 DNA: TGTGCCAGCATTCCCAGGGGTTCCTACGAGCAGTACTTC

clone size: -
V gene: TRBV2
J gene: TRBJ2-1
D gene: -
CDR3 protein: CASSLGLNAYNEQFF
CDR3 DNA: TGTGCCAGCAGTTTGGGACTGAACGCCTACAATGAGCAGTTCTTC

clone size: -
V gene: TRBV27
J gene: TRBJ2-1
D gene: TRBD2
CDR3 protein: CASTAGGIYNEQFF
CDR3 DNA: TGTGCCAGCACAGCGGGGGGAATTTACAATGAGCAGTTCTTC

clone size: -
V gene: TRBV4-2
J gene: TRBJ2-1
D gene: TRBD2
CDR3 protein: CASRLEPGLAYNEQFF
CDR3 DNA: TGTGCCAGCAGGCTCGAACCGGGACTAGCCTACAATGAGCAGTTCTTC

clone size: -
V gene: TRBV28
J gene: TRBJ1-5
D gene: -
CDR3 protein: CASSFENLRPQHF
CDR3 DNA: TGTGCCAGCAGTTTTGAGAATTTGAGGCCCCAGCATTTT

clone size: few
V gene: TRBV10-3
J gene: TRBJ2-7
D gene: TRBD1
CDR3 protein: CAISGLQGGEQYF
CDR3 DNA: TGTGCCATCAGTGGCCTACAGGGGGGCGAGCAGTACTTC

clone size: -
V gene: TRBV27
J gene: TRBJ2-7
D gene: TRBD1
CDR3 protein: CASSPGQGPYEQYF
CDR3 DNA: TGTGCCAGCAGTCCGGGACAGGGTCCCTACGAGCAGTACTTC

clone size: -
V gene: TRBV2
J gene: TRBJ2-7
D gene: -
CDR3 protein: CASSRQVSYEQYF
CDR3 DNA: TGTGCCAGCAGTCGACAGGTGTCCTACGAGCAGTACTTC

clone size: -
V gene: TRBV6-5
J gene: TRBJ2-7
D gene: TRBD1
CDR3 protein: CASSLTGFANEQYF
CDR3 DNA: TGTGCCAGCAGTTTGACAGGGTTCGCCAACGAGCAGTACTTC

clone size: -
V gene: TRBV10-1
J gene: TRBJ1-5
D gene: -
CDR3 protein: CASSDQGRCRNQPQHF
CDR3 DNA: TGCGCCAGCAGTGATCAGGGGCGGTGTCGTAATCAGCCCCAGCATTTT

clone size: -
V gene: TRBV5-8
J gene: TRBJ1-2
D gene: -
CDR3 protein: CASSYDTAYGYTF
CDR3 DNA: TGTGCCAGCAGCTATGACACCGCATATGGCTACACCTTC

clone size: -
V gene: TRBV10-3
J gene: TRBJ2-2
D gene: TRBD1
CDR3 protein: CAISESTGTGTGELFF
CDR3 DNA: TGTGCCATCAGTGAATCTACCGGGACAGGGACCGGGGAGCTGTTTTTT

clone size: -
V gene: TRBV5-1
J gene: TRBJ2-7
D gene: -
CDR3 protein: CASSLATPGGYEQYF
CDR3 DNA: TGCGCCAGCAGCTTGGCCACGCCAGGGGGGTACGAGCAGTACTTC

clone size: once
V gene: TRBV7-8
J gene: TRBJ1-2
D gene: -
CDR3 protein: CASSFTLSAARGDYTF
CDR3 DNA: TGTGCCAGCAGTTTCACCTTGAGTGCGGCCAGAGGTGACTACACCTTC

clone size: -
V gene: TRBV5-1
J gene: TRBJ2-2
D gene: -
CDR3 protein: CASSRAAGQYTGELFF
CDR3 DNA: TGCGCCAGCAGCAGAGCCGCCGGACAGTACACCGGGGAGCTGTTTTTT

clone size: -
V gene: TRBV5-4
J gene: TRBJ1-4
D gene: -
CDR3 protein: CASSLVPAYNEKLFF
CDR3 DNA: TGTGCCAGCAGCTTGGTCCCAGCGTATAATGAAAAACTGTTTTTT

clone size: -
V gene: TRBV6-4
J gene: TRBJ2-7
D gene: -
CDR3 protein: CVQITYYEQYF
CDR3 DNA: TGTGTCCAGATTACATACTACGAGCAGTACTTC

clone size: once
V gene: TRBV28
J gene: TRBJ2-3
D gene: -
CDR3 protein: CASRTLGPITDTQYF
CDR3 DNA: TGTGCCAGCAGGACGTTGGGGCCGATCACAGATACGCAGTATTTT

clone size: -
V gene: TRBV27
J gene: TRBJ2-5
D gene: TRBD1
CDR3 protein: CASSLYSGQGLLQYF
CDR3 DNA: TGTGCCAGCAGTTTATATTCGGGACAGGGGCTTTTGCAGTACTTC

clone size: few
V gene: TRBV27
J gene: TRBJ2-7
D gene: -
CDR3 protein: CASSFLHGPLGLEQYF
CDR3 DNA: TGTGCCAGCAGTTTTCTTCATGGCCCCCTGGGGCTCGAGCAGTACTTC

clone size: -
V gene: TRBV4-2
J gene: TRBJ2-5
D gene: -
CDR3 protein: CASSRELPSETQYF
CDR3 DNA: TGTGCCAGCAGCCGGGAGTTACCTTCGGAGACCCAGTACTTC

clone size: -
V gene: TRBV19
J gene: TRBJ1-1
D gene: TRBD1
CDR3 protein: CASSSRGTGRLNTEAFF
CDR3 DNA: TGTGCCAGTAGTTCGAGGGGGACAGGCCGGTTAAACACTGAAGCTTTCTTT

clone size: few
V gene: TRBV5-6
J gene: TRBJ2-7
D gene: TRBD2
CDR3 protein: CASSLGSGGASNEQYF
CDR3 DNA: TGTGCCAGCAGCTTAGGCAGCGGGGGGGCCAGCAACGAGCAGTACTTC

clone size: -
V gene: TRBV7-6
J gene: TRBJ2-5
D gene: TRBD1
CDR3 protein: CASSLGTGVEETQYF
CDR3 DNA: TGTGCCAGCAGCTTAGGGACAGGGGTTGAAGAGACCCAGTACTTC

clone size: -
V gene: TRBV6-1
J gene: TRBJ2-7
D gene: TRBD2
CDR3 protein: CASSEARRGSYEQYF
CDR3 DNA: TGTGCCAGCAGTGAAGCCCGGCGGGGGTCCTACGAGCAGTACTTC

clone size: -
V gene: TRBV28
J gene: TRBJ2-4
D gene: TRBD2
CDR3 protein: CASSHSGGASKNIQYF
CDR3 DNA: TGTGCCAGCAGTCATAGCGGGGGGGCGTCCAAAAACATTCAGTACTTC

clone size: -
V gene: TRBV28
J gene: TRBJ2-7
D gene: TRBD1
CDR3 protein: CASSSSGTGYSYEQYF
CDR3 DNA: TGTGCCAGCAGTTCGTCCGGGACAGGGTACTCCTACGAGCAGTACTTC

clone size: -
V gene: TRBV6-5
J gene: TRBJ2-5
D gene: -
CDR3 protein: CASNRGPQETQYF
CDR3 DNA: TGTGCCAGCAATCGTGGCCCTCAAGAGACCCAGTACTTC